This passage covers 14 T cell receptor beta chains from one sample sequenced in a study of blood T cell repertoires in COVID-19. TCRdb keeps only in-frame clones here, not all; method: immunoSEQ multiplex PCR. The data contain more than 85,000 clones, 75% to 85% of them singletons. What was sequenced was peripheral blood. The source is a woman older than 75 with active or convalescent COVID-19.

J is TRBJ2-4 and V is TRBV3-1 (or the pseudogene TRBV3-2), with 12 bases that match TRBD1. The CDR3 sequence is 13 residues long. The germline V gene encodes CDR1 LGHDT and CDR2 YNNKEL (reference sequence). V lost 9 bases to trimming and J lost 6 bases; unmatched junction nucleotides: 3. The CDR3 reads CASGTGGVNIQYF. DNA of the CDR3: TGTGCCAGTGGGACAGGGGGCGTAAACATTCAGTACTTC.

The sample holds one count of this clone. V and J are TRBV3-1 (or the pseudogene TRBV3-2) and TRBJ1-3, with D uncertain. The CDR3 totals 15 residues. Per germline, CDR1 LGHDT and CDR2 YNNKEL (reference sequence). The V end lost 2 bases, the J end lost 4 bases, and 12 bases lay between the germline ends. This CDR3 is CASSQMIRVGNTIYF. The CDR3 DNA follows: TGTGCCAGCAGCCAAATGATCCGGGTCGGAAACACCATATATTTT.

This chain joins TRBV5-4 and TRBJ2-1, with 12 nucleotides matching TRBD2. Trimming took 0 bases from V and 9 from J; bases not matched to a gene: 10. This CDR3 has 17 residues. In germline, CDR1 is SGHNT, CDR2 YYREEE (reference sequence). The CDR3 bases are TGTGCCAGCAGCTTGGCCTCCCTAGCGGGAGGGCTATTTGAGCAGTTCTTC. Protein: CASSLASLAGGLFEQFF.

The rearrangement joins TRBV6-4 to TRBJ2-2; D remains unclear. Germline CDR1 reads MRHNA; CDR2 reads SNTAGT. V dropped 0 bases and J dropped 5 bases, with 13 bases sitting between them. This CDR3 is built from 16 residues. CDR3 sequence (DNA): TGTGCCAGCAGTGACTCGGGCCCGAGCCGAACCGGGGAGCTGTTTTTT. Amino acid sequence: CASSDSGPSRTGELFF.

The rearrangement joins TRBV11-3 to TRBJ2-1; weak D call: TRBD1 (6 bases). This CDR3 region has 15 residues. The germline V gene has CDR1 SGHNT and CDR2 YENEEA. V was pared by 5 bases and J by 6 bases, with 17 bases between. The CDR3: CASSPGAGGGNEQFF. The CDR3 bases are TGTGCCAGCAGCCCAGGGGCGGGTGGGGGCAATGAGCAGTTCTTC.

By share, this clone ranks as medium-sized. This sequence joins TRBV9 and TRBJ2-7; 7 bases are shared with TRBD2. The CDR3 covers 14 residues. Germline V gene lookup returns CDR1 SGDLS and CDR2 YYNGEE. Trimming cost V 2 bases and J 4 bases; bases outside gene matches: 6. CDR3 DNA sequence: TGTGCCAGCAGCGTGAGGTGGGAGGGGTACGAGCAGTACTTC. Its protein product is CASSVRWEGYEQYF. The full variable domain, with the rest looked up from reference TRBV9 and TRBJ2-7, is DSGVTQTPKHLITATGQRVTLRCSPRSGDLSVYWYQQSLDQGLQFLIQYYNGEERAKGNILERFSAQQFPDLHSELNLSSLELGDSALYFCASSVRWEGYEQYFGPGTRLTVT.

The rearrangement joins TRBV10-3 to TRBJ2-5; 10 bases are shared with TRBD1. V trimming: 6 bases; J trimming: 4 bases; junction bases outside the gene matches: 8. The CDR3 runs to 15 residues. CDR1 is ENHRY and CDR2 is SYGVKD in the germline V gene. CDR3 sequence: CAISAPTGGLETQYF. CDR3 bases: TGTGCCATCAGCGCCCCGACAGGGGGCTTAGAGACCCAGTACTTC.

The rearrangement joins TRBV9 to TRBJ2-7; perhaps TRBD2 as D (7 bases). Germline values: CDR1 SGDLS, CDR2 YYNGEE. V was clipped by 7 bases and J by 4 bases, with 30 bases between them. The CDR3 is 18 amino acids. This chain's CDR3 is CASPTKPTRGGAEYEQYF. The CDR3 DNA reads as TGTGCCAGCCCGACGAAGCCTACAAGGGGGGGAGCGGAGTACGAGCAGTACTTC.

This clone appeared a few times. J is TRBJ2-5 and V is TRBV10-3; TRBD1 aligns across 9 bases. Germline V gene sequence: CDR1 ENHRY, CDR2 SYGVKD. The V and J ends lost 6 bases and 4 bases, in that order; junction bases with no gene match: 9. The CDR3 consists of 15 residues. CDR3 amino acids: CAISPDRGIPETQYF. CDR3 DNA sequence: TGTGCCATCAGCCCGGACAGGGGCATACCAGAGACCCAGTACTTC.

The V call is TRBV7-9, the J call TRBJ1-2; 7 bases are shared with TRBD1. This CDR3 is built from 13 residues. Per germline, CDR1 SEHNR and CDR2 FQNEAQ (reference sequence). With 8 bases clipped from V and 5 bases from J, the junction kept 8 bases outside the gene matches. The CDR3 DNA reads as TGTGCCAGCGCCGGACAGGCGAATTATGGCTACACCTTC. This codes for CASAGQANYGYTF.

The chain links TRBV6-4 to TRBJ2-2; D is perhaps TRBD2 (6 bases). Trimming pared 0 bases from V and 7 bases from J, leaving 18 bases between. Germline-derived CDR1 and CDR2 are MRHNA and SNTAGT. The CDR3 totals 17 residues. The CDR3 DNA reads as TGTGCCAGCAGTGACTCAACGGAGGGTGGGAACCTCGGGGAGCTGTTTTTT. Protein product: CASSDSTEGGNLGELFF.

The rearrangement joins TRBV7-3 to TRBJ1-1, with TRBD1 matching over 9 bases. This CDR3 region has 13 residues. The ends lost 5 bases at V and 4 bases at J; junction bases unmatched: 2. The germline V gene encodes CDR1 SGHTA and CDR2 FQGTGA. The CDR3 here is CASSQTGGTEAFF. The CDR3 DNA is TGTGCCAGCAGCCAGACAGGGGGCACTGAAGCTTTCTTT.

The chain links TRBV5-1 to TRBJ2-1, with a tentative D call TRBD1 (6 bases). The germline gives CDR1 SGHRS, CDR2 YFSETQ. The length of the CDR3 is 14 residues. V was shortened by 4 bases and J by 9 bases, with 17 bases between the two germline ends. The CDR3 nucleotides are TGCGCCAGCAGCCTAATTTTCGACAGGACTGAGCAGTTCTTC. This translates into CASSLIFDRTEQFF. Looking up the rest from reference TRBV5-1 and TRBJ2-1 gives the full variable domain: KAGVTQTPRYLIKTRGQQVTLSCSPISGHRSVSWYQQTPGQGLQFLFEYFSETQRNKGNFPGRFSGRQFSNSRSEMNVSTLELGDSALYLCASSLIFDRTEQFFGPGTRLTVL.

This clone appeared a single time. V usage is TRBV28 and J usage is TRBJ1-5; no reliable D call. Germline V gene lookup returns CDR1 MDHEN and CDR2 SYDVKM. This CDR3 contains 15 residues. Trimming stripped 4 bases from V and 2 bases from J, with 12 bases between. In nucleotides, the CDR3 is TGTGCCAGCAGTTCGCGATCCGGGGGCAATCAGCCCCAGCATTTT. Its translation is CASSSRSGGNQPQHF.